This T cell receptor beta chain derives from a study of cytomegalovirus exposure and HLA in healthy donors. The study ran its PCR with 60 Vbeta and 13 Jbeta primers. Using immunoSEQ multiplex PCR, the repertoire was profiled, and TCRdb retains in-frame clones only, with some absent. The sample carries 130,000 to 150,000 clones, around 10% recorded once. The CDR3 sequence is 11 residues long. CDR1 is SGHNT and CDR2 is YYREEE in the germline V gene (reference sequence). Worth noting for this clone: One end of the junction does not line up with germline, which may come from a read error.

The receptor was isolated from a male donor in good health and CMV-seronegative. The specimen was PBMCs. V gene TRBV5-4 combines with J gene TRBJ1-1; D is uncertain. The CDR3 bases are TGTGCCAGCAGGTTGGGGTTTGAGGCTTTCTTT. This encodes CASRLGFEAFF. Combining the CDR3 with reference TRBV5-4 and TRBJ1-1 gives the whole variable domain ETGVTQSPTHLIKTRGQQVTLRCSSQSGHNTVSWYQQALGQGPQFIFQYYREEENGRGNFPPRFSGLQFPNYSSELNVNALELDDSALYLCASRLGFEAFFGQGTRLTVV.